These 14 T cell receptor beta chains originate from one sample sequenced in a study of metastatic and nonmetastatic thyroid tumors. Patients underwent thyroid surgery, and none had received any treatment before it. TCRdb reprocessed the PCR reads via MiXCR. This sample has under 25,000 clones, with around a quarter found just once. Sequencing was carried out using blood. The receptors stem from a female donor with papillary thyroid cancer or a benign thyroid nodule (not recorded which). Some clones in this sample may be carry-over from other donors' samples.

This clone was counted a few times. The rearrangement joins TRBV15 to TRBJ1-2, with D unresolved. The CDR3 runs 15 residues. CDR1 is LNHNV and CDR2 is YYDKDF in the germline V gene (reference sequence). Trimming pared 0 bases from V and 4 bases from J, leaving 12 bases between. CDR3 protein: CATSRDLKGIYGYTF. In DNA, the CDR3 is TGTGCCACCAGCAGAGACCTGAAAGGGATCTATGGCTACACCTTC.

Of note for this clone: Compared with germline, one end of the junction differs, possibly owing to a read error. The rearrangement joins TRBV20-1 to TRBJ2-3; weak D call: TRBD2 (6 bases). Germline V lookup: CDR1 DFQATT, CDR2 SNEGSKA (reference sequence). The CDR3 totals 12 residues. The CDR3 DNA is TGCAGTGCTAGAGATGCCCTAGCGAGCGAGAGTTTT. Its translation: CSARDALASESF.

This clone turned up a few times. The chain couples TRBV2 to TRBJ2-1; 10 nucleotides align to TRBD2. V shed 6 bases, J shed 5 bases, and the junction held 7 bases outside the gene matches. The length of the CDR3 is 15 residues. CDR1 and CDR2 from the germline V gene are SNHLY and FYNNEI. The CDR3 coding sequence is TGTGCCAGCAGACTAGCGGGATCATATAACAATGAGCAGTTCTTC. Its translation: CASRLAGSYNNEQFF.

By share, this clone counts as medium-sized. The rearrangement links TRBV24-1 to TRBJ2-5; TRBD1 agrees at 10 bases. This CDR3 is 14 amino acids long. The junction had 2 bases not matched to a gene; V was cut back by 7 bases and J by 1 base. CDR1 KGHDR and CDR2 SFDVKD come from the germline V gene. In DNA, the CDR3 is TGTGCCACCAGCCGGACAGGGGGCCAAGAGACCCAGTACTTC. Translating it yields CATSRTGGQETQYF.

This chain joins TRBV10-3 and TRBJ2-1; TRBD2 matches at 9 bases. Trimming removed 0 bases from V and 0 bases from J; junction bases left unmatched: 6. Germline V gene data show CDR1 as ENHRY and CDR2 as SYGVKD. The length of the CDR3 is 18 residues. CDR3: CAISESFGSGGSYNEQFF. The CDR3 DNA sequence: TGTGCCATCAGTGAGTCTTTTGGTAGCGGGGGCTCCTACAATGAGCAGTTCTTC.

This chain connects TRBV6-1 to TRBJ2-4; 8 bases agree with TRBD1. Trimming removed 2 bases from V and 0 bases from J; junction bases left unmatched: 3. This CDR3 has 16 residues. Germline-derived CDR1 and CDR2 are MNHNS and SASEGT. CDR3 in DNA: TGTGCCAGCAGTGAAAGGACAGGGCTAGCCAAAAACATTCAGTACTTC. Translation: CASSERTGLAKNIQYF.

The CDR3 bases are TGTGCCAGCAGTTACTCCAGGCCGGGTGGCTACACCTTC. Its protein is CASSYSRPGGYTF. This chain links TRBV6-2 or TRBV6-3 with TRBJ1-2; D not resolved. Germline lookup yields CDR1 MNHEY and CDR2 SVGEGT. The CDR3 is 13 amino acids. V dropped 0 bases and J dropped 7 bases, with 9 bases sitting between them.

By share, this clone ranks as medium-sized. In DNA form, the CDR3 reads TGCAGTGCTAGAGCGGGGGAGACTGAAGCTTTCTTT. Amino acids: CSARAGETEAFF. The chain links TRBV20-1 to TRBJ1-1, with D perhaps matching TRBD1 (5 bases). This CDR3 is 12 amino acids long. Germline assignment: CDR1 DFQATT and CDR2 SNEGSKA (reference sequence). V lost 1 base and J lost 5, with 8 bases in between.

This clone was recorded a few times. This chain uses TRBV5-1 with TRBJ2-3, with TRBD1 identical over 8 bases. V was clipped by 0 bases and J by 3 bases; unmatched bases: 6. The CDR3 is made up of 16 amino acids. Germline values: CDR1 SGHRS, CDR2 YFSETQ. The CDR3 protein is CASSLEQGARTDTQYF. CDR3 nucleotides: TGCGCCAGCAGCTTGGAGCAGGGGGCGAGGACAGATACGCAGTATTTT.

About this clone: It may be a read error: a sequence one base away is much more abundant. Here the CDR3 omits its conserved ending phenylalanine or tryptophan, so a read error is the likely source. This rearrangement joins TRBV20-1 to TRBJ2-1; TRBD2 agrees at 11 bases. The junction had 7 bases not matched to a gene; V was cut back by 3 bases and J by 9 bases. The CDR3 runs 14 residues. Germline CDR1 is DFQATT and CDR2 is SNEGSKA (reference sequence). CDR3 nucleotide sequence: TGCAGTGCTAGGGGACTAGCGGCAGAAGTTGAGCAGTTCCTC. This codes for CSARGLAAEVEQFL.

In its sample, this clone was seen once. This sequence joins TRBV11-1 and TRBJ1-6; unclear D gene. V shed 1 base and J shed 9 bases, with 16 bases lying between them. CDR1 and CDR2 from the germline V gene are SGHAT and FQDESV (reference sequence). The length of the CDR3 is 16 residues. The CDR3, as DNA: TGTGCCAGCAGCTTAGGAGGCTGGGGAGGTACTTCACCCCTCCACTTT. Translated: CASSLGGWGGTSPLHF. Based on the CDR3 plus reference TRBV11-1 and TRBJ1-6, the full variable domain is EAEVAQSPRYKITEKSQAVAFWCDPISGHATLYWYRQILGQGPELLVQFQDESVVDDSQLPKDRFSAERLKGVDSTLKIQPAELGDSAMYLCASSLGGWGGTSPLHFGNGTRLTVT.

In this sample, this clone is medium-sized. This chain uses TRBV28 with TRBJ1-3, with D uncertain. Trimming shortened V by 2 bases and J by 4 bases, and 6 bases separated the two germline ends. The CDR3 contains 13 residues. From germline, CDR1 is MDHEN and CDR2 SYDVKM. In nucleotides, the CDR3 is TGTGCCAGCAGTTTAACAAGGGGAAACACCATATATTTT. As protein: CASSLTRGNTIYF.

The chain employs TRBV4-3 and TRBJ1-5, with D uncertain. V was clipped by 0 bases and J by 6 bases, with 6 bases between them. The CDR3 sequence is 13 residues long. Per the germline V gene, CDR1 is LGHNA and CDR2 is YSLEER. CDR3 DNA sequence: TGCGCCAGCAGCCAAGATTTTAGTCAGCCCCAGCATTTT. It is translated as CASSQDFSQPQHF.

The chain recombines TRBV7-9 with TRBJ2-7; D not certain. Germline V lookup: CDR1 SEHNR, CDR2 FQNEAQ (reference sequence). CDR3 length: 14 amino acids. V gave up 2 bases and J gave up 1 base, with 9 bases separating them. The CDR3: CASSLLGESYEQYF. As DNA, the CDR3 is TGTGCCAGCAGCTTATTGGGCGAATCCTACGAGCAGTACTTC.